What follows describes a single T cell receptor beta chain. This clonotype was counted at least ten times. Its antigen specificity is not known. Per-base qualities were not stored, and no clone one base away is much larger. The sample belongs to a study of response to subunit inactivated influenza vaccine (dated by TCRdb to 2017 to 2018). At the level of the whole study: Deep quantitative profiling of the T cell receptor repertoire was used in the study to follow responses to a trivalent subunit inactivated influenza vaccine. Findings and caveats that apply to the study as a whole: The authors suggested that each seasonal influenza vaccination may recruit only a limited number of new T cells.

Library construction relied on RT-PCR. The reads were generated on an Illumina HiSeq 2500. The public reads were reprocessed in TCRdb via fastp at Q25 and MiXCR, keeping in-frame beta chains. Each CDR3 protein gets just one entry, which takes the most common genes and DNA from the rows behind it. The sample table records roughly 170,000 distinct CDR3 sequences; about 10% of these occur just once. The ten largest clonotypes hold about a tenth of the sample. Taken from the germline V gene, the CDR1 and CDR2 loops are LGHNA and YSLEER. Trimming takes 4 bases off V and 4 bases off J; junction bases not matched to a gene: 8. From its cysteine to its phenylalanine, the CDR3 spans 17 amino acids. Of all the DNA, just the CDR3 is kept, 51 bases in frame from base 1.

Sequences were derived from non-naive T cells sorted from PBMCs, sampled on the day of vaccination. The cell subset or site label, read with the paper, signifies: memory T cell fraction. The receptor was isolated from a man aged 45 to 65 who received an inactivated influenza vaccine. Donor details come from another sample of the same person, matched by shared clones. The rearranged chain carries TRBV4-3 and TRBJ2-1; TRBD2 agrees with 12 junctional bases. This receptor has the CDR3 CASSLDASGGAYNEQFF. The sequenced DNA is TGCGCCAGCAGCCTAGATGCTAGCGGGGGGGCTTACAATGAGCAGTTCTTC.